This TCR beta chain originates from a study of blood T cell repertoires in COVID-19. Whole-study context: Samples came from the United States, Italy and Spain, spanning acute and convalescent COVID-19.

TCRdb's copy holds only in-frame clones and misses some; the assay was immunoSEQ multiplex PCR. The data hold 200,000 to 250,000 clones, with more than 85% observed a single time. The ends were cut back, 2 bases at V and 10 bases at J, with 12 bases in the middle. The CDR3 has 12 residues. CDR1 is GTSNPN, CDR2 SVGIG, per germline (reference sequence). Specimen: peripheral blood. The TCR sequence derives from a man in his 60s with COVID-19, enrolled during active disease. The chain couples TRBV30 to TRBJ2-1; possible D gene TRBD1, 5 bases. The CDR3 here is CAWSRGLREQFF. CDR3 nucleotides: TGTGCCTGGAGTAGGGGCCTCCGAGAGCAGTTCTTC.